Listed here are 10 T cell receptor beta chains from one sample, sequenced in a study of T cell responses to AZD1222 COVID-19 vaccine. Profiled with immunoSEQ multiplex PCR; TCRdb holds only in-frame clones, not every one. The data contain 150,000 to 200,000 clones, about 92% of them singletons. The specimen was peripheral blood, collected 28 days after the second AZD1222 dose. These receptors came from an adult who received the AZD1222 COVID-19 vaccine.

The V gene is TRBV28, the J gene TRBJ2-7, with 11 bases aligning to TRBD1. The V and J ends lost 8 bases and 4 bases, in that order; junction bases with no gene match: 4. CDR3 length equals 13 residues. Germline V gives CDR1 MDHEN, CDR2 SYDVKM. The CDR3, as DNA: TGTGCCAGCTCGGGACAGGGGGGATACGAGCAGTACTTC. Its translation: CASSGQGGYEQYF.

The genes are TRBV30 and TRBJ1-2; D is ambiguous. Germline CDR1 GTSNPN, CDR2 SVGIG (reference sequence). The V end was cut by 0 bases, the J end by 8 bases, with 13 bases between. The CDR3 contains 13 residues. CDR3 sequence (DNA): TGTGCCTGGAGTGTAGGTGCAGGAAGGGGCTACACCTTC. Encoded protein: CAWSVGAGRGYTF.

This chain joins TRBV6-5 and TRBJ2-7; TRBD1 aligns across 7 bases. The CDR3 runs 15 residues. In germline, CDR1 is MNHEY, CDR2 SVGAGI. The V and J ends lost 6 bases and 3 bases, in that order; junction bases with no gene match: 11. CDR3 sequence: CASSQSGTAYYEQYF. Written as DNA, the CDR3 is TGTGCCAGCAGCCAATCCGGGACAGCTTACTACGAGCAGTACTTC.

This clone has a single count. The genes are TRBV5-4 and TRBJ2-3; no definite D call. The CDR3 extends over 15 amino acids. Germline CDR1 reads SGHNT; CDR2 reads YYREEE (reference sequence). V was shortened by 4 bases and J by 0 bases, with 12 bases between the two germline ends. The CDR3 loop is CASSQAGLSTDTQYF. Written as DNA, the CDR3 is TGTGCCAGCAGCCAGGCTGGCCTTAGCACAGATACGCAGTATTTT.

This chain links TRBV3-1 (or the pseudogene TRBV3-2) with TRBJ2-6; the D gene could be TRBD1 or TRBD2 (6 bases each). The CDR3 loop spans 16 amino acids. Germline V gene sequence: CDR1 LGHDT, CDR2 YNNKEL (reference sequence). V was pared by 1 base and J by 4 bases, with 11 bases between. In nucleotides, the CDR3 is TGTGCCAGCAGCCAAGTGGGGGGCCTGGGGGCCAACGTCCTGACTTTC. Protein product: CASSQVGGLGANVLTF.

This sequence joins TRBV19 and TRBJ2-5; D is possibly TRBD1 (6 bases). The CDR3 totals 16 residues. Germline V gives CDR1 LNHDA, CDR2 SQIVND (reference sequence). V was shortened by 2 bases and J by 1 base, with 14 bases between the two germline ends. CDR3 DNA: TGTGCCAGTAGTATATTGGATGGCAGGGGCCAAGAGACCCAGTACTTC. Amino acid sequence: CASSILDGRGQETQYF. The variable domain in full, completed from reference TRBV19 and TRBJ2-5, reads DGGITQSPKYLFRKEGQNVTLSCEQNLNHDAMYWYRQDPGQGLRLIYYSQIVNDFQKGDIAEGYSVSREKKESFPLTVTSAQKNPTAFYLCASSILDGRGQETQYFGPGTRLLVL.

J is TRBJ2-1 and V is TRBV5-1; TRBD2 agrees at 13 bases. The germline gives CDR1 SGHRS, CDR2 YFSETQ. The CDR3 loop spans 16 amino acids. J was trimmed by 7 bases and V by 4 bases; bases with no gene match: 8. The CDR3 nucleotides read TGCGCCAGCAGCACCAGGACTAGCGGGAGTTGGAATGAGCAGTTCTTC. It is translated as CASSTRTSGSWNEQFF.

Note on this clone: Other DNA sequences in the sample encode the same CDR3. The chain recombines TRBV28 with TRBJ2-7; no clear D gene. This CDR3 has 11 residues. Between the trimmed V and J ends, which lost 1 base and 3 bases, there was a span of 1 base. Germline loops: CDR1 MDHEN, CDR2 SYDVKM. The CDR3 loop reads CASSLYYEQYF. CDR3 in DNA: TGTGCCAGCAGTTTATACTACGAGCAGTACTTC.

The genes are TRBV21-1 and TRBJ2-1; TRBD2, as called in the table, went unchecked against the DNA. TRBV21-1 is a recognized pseudogene. The CDR3 extends over 17 amino acids. The CDR3 DNA reads as TGTGCCAGCAGCAAAGCGCTTTCTAGCGGGAGGAACAATGAGCAGTTCTTC. Amino acids: CASSKALSSGRNNEQFF.

This sequence joins TRBV5-1 and TRBJ2-2, with 7 bases that match TRBD1. This CDR3 spans 16 amino acids. Unmatched junction bases numbered 13, after V lost 7 bases and J lost 4 bases. Germline V gene sequence: CDR1 SGHRS, CDR2 YFSETQ. Here the CDR3 DNA reads TGCGCCAGCGCCCGGACCCAGGGGGAGCCCACCGGGGAGCTGTTTTTT. Residues: CASARTQGEPTGELFF.